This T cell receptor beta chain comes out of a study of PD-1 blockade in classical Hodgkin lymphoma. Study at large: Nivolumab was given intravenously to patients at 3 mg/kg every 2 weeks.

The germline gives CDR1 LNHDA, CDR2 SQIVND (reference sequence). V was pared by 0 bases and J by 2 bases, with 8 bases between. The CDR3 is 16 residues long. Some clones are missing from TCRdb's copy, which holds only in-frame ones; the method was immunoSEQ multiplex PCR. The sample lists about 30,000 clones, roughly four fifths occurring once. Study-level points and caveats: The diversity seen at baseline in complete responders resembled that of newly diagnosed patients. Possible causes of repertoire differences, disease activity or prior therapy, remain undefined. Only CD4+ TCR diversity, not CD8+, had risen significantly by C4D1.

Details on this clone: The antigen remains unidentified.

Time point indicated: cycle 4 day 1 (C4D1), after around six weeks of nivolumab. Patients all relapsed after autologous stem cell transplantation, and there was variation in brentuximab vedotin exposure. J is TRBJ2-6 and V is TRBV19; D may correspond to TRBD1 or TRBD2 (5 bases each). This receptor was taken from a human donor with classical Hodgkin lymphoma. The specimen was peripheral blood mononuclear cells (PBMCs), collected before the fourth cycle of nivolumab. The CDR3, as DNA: TGTGCCAGTAGTATAGATCGAGGGGCTGGGGCCAACGTCCTGACTTTC. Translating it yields CASSIDRGAGANVLTF.